This T cell receptor (beta chain) was sequenced in a study of Ad26.COV2.S vaccination and SARS-CoV-2 variants. Background on the study: This donor came from the COV1001 trial of Ad26.COV2.S.

The V gene's germline CDR1 is ENHRY and CDR2 SYGVKD. Trimming took 6 bases from V and 5 from J, leaving 11 bases between them. This CDR3 region has 13 residues. Produced via immunoSEQ multiplex PCR; TCRdb's table is partial and in-frame only. The repertoire includes 380,000 or so clones, 75% to 90% of them detected once, and approximately 4.5% sits in the top ten. The treatment: some 20 received Ad26.COV2.S at low or high dose, single or two shots; 5 received placebo; per-sample allocation not given. At day 63 after the first vaccine or placebo injection, samples were drawn. The source material was peripheral blood, sampled in a trial of Ad26.COV2.S vaccine versus placebo. The clonotype was recovered from a person aged 18-60 years who received the Ad26.COV2.S COVID-19 vaccine or a placebo. The J gene is TRBJ2-1, the V gene TRBV10-3; D gene unclear. CDR3 in amino acids: CAISVGMNNEQFF. CDR3 DNA: TGTGCCATCAGCGTGGGGATGAACAATGAGCAGTTCTTC.